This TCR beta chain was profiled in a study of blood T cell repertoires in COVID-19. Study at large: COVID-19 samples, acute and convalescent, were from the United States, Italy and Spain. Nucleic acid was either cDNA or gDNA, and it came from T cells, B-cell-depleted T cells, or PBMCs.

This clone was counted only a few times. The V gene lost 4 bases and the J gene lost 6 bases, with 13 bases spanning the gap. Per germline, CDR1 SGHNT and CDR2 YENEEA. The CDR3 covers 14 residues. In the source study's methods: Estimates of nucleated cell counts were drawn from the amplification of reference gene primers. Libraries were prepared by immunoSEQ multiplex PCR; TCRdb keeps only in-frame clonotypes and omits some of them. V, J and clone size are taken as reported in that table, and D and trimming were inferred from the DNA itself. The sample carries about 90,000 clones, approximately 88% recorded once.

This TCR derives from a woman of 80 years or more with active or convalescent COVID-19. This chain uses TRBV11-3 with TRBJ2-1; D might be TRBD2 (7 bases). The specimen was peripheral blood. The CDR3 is CASSYREGSNEQFF. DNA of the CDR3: TGTGCCAGCAGCTACAGGGAGGGAAGCAATGAGCAGTTCTTC.